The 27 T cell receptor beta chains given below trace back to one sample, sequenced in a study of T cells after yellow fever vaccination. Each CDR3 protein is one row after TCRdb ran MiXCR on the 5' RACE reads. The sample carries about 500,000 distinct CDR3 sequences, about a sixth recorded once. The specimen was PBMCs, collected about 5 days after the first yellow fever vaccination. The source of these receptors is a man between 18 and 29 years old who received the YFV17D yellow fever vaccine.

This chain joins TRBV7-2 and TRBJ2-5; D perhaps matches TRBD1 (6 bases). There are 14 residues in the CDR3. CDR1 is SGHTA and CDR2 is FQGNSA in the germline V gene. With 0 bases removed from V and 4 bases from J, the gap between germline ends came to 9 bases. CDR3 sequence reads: CASSLALGGETQYF. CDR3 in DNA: TGTGCCAGCAGCTTAGCGCTAGGGGGAGAGACCCAGTACTTC. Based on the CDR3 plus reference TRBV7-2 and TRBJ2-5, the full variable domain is GAGVSQSPSNKVTEKGKDVELRCDPISGHTALYWYRQSLGQGLEFLIYFQGNSAPDKSGLPSDRFSAERTGGSVSTLTIQRTQQEDSAVYLCASSLALGGETQYFGPGTRLLVL.

The CDR3 reads CASSLGGTGRTEAFF. The CDR3 region has the DNA TGTGCCAGCAGCTTAGGCGGGACAGGACGCACTGAAGCTTTCTTT. The gene calls are TRBV7-6 and TRBJ1-1, with TRBD1 matching over 8 bases. Trimming at V came to 1 base and at J to 4 bases, leaving 5 bases not matched to a gene. Looked up from germline, CDR1 is SGHVS and CDR2 is FNYEAQ. This CDR3 contains 15 residues. Combining the CDR3 with reference TRBV7-6 and TRBJ1-1 gives the whole variable domain GAGVSQSPRYKVTKRGQDVALRCDPISGHVSLYWYRQALGQGPEFLTYFNYEAQQDKSGLPNDRFSAERPEGSISTLTIQRTEQRDSAMYRCASSLGGTGRTEAFFGQGTRLTVV.

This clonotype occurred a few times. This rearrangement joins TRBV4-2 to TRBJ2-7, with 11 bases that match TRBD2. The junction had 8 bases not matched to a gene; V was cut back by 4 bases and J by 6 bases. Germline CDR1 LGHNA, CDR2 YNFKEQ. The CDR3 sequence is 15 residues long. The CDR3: CASSPGLAATGEQYF. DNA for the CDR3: TGTGCCAGCAGCCCGGGACTAGCGGCAACCGGCGAGCAGTACTTC.

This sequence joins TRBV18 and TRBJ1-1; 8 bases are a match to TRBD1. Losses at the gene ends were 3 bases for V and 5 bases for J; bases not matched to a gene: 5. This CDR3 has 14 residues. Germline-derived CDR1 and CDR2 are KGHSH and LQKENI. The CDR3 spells CASSPWTGKTEAFF. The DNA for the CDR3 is TGTGCCAGCTCACCTTGGACAGGGAAGACTGAAGCTTTCTTT.

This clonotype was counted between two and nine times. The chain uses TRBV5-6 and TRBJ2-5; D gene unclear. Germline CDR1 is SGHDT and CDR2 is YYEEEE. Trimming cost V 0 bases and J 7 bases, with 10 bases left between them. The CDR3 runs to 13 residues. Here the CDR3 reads CASSLDAVGTQYF. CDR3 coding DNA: TGTGCCAGCAGCTTGGACGCCGTCGGGACCCAGTACTTC. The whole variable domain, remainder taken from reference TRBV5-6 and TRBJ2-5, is DAGVTQSPTHLIKTRGQQVTLRCSPKSGHDTVSWYQQALGQGPQFIFQYYEEEERQRGNFPDRFSGHQFPNYSSELNVNALLLGDSALYLCASSLDAVGTQYFGPGTRLLVL.

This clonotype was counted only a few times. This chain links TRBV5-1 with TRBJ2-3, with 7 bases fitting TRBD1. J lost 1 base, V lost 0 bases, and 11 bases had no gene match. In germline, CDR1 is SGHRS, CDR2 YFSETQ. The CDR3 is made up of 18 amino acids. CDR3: CASSLVFGTVRRTDTQYF. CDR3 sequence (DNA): TGCGCCAGCAGCTTGGTGTTCGGGACAGTCAGACGCACAGATACGCAGTATTTT.

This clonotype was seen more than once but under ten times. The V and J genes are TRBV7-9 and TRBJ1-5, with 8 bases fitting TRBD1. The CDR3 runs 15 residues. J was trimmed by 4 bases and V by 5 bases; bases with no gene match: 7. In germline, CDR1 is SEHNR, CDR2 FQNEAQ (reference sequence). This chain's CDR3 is CASSGDRKLNQPQHF. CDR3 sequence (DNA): TGTGCCAGCAGCGGGGACAGGAAATTGAATCAGCCCCAGCATTTT.

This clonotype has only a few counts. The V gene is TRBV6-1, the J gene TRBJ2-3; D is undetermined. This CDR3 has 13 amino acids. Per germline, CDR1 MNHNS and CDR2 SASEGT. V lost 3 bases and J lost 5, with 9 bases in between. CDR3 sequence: CASSDLHGDTQYF. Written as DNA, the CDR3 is TGTGCCAGCAGTGATCTACACGGAGATACGCAGTATTTT.

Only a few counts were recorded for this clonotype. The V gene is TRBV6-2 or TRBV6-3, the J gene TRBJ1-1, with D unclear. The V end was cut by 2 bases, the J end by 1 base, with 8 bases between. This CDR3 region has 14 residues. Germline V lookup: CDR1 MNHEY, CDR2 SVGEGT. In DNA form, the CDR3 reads TGTGCCAGCAGTTACCGGCCGCAGAACACTGAAGCTTTCTTT. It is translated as CASSYRPQNTEAFF.

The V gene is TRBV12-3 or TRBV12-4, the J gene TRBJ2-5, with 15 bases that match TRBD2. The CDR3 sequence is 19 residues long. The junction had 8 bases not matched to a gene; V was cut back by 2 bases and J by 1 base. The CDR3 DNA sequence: TGTGCCAGCAGTTTAATAGGGACTAGCGGGGGGAATACCCAAGAGACCCAGTACTTC. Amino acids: CASSLIGTSGGNTQETQYF.

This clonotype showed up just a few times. CDR3 residues: CASSLGPGGSGNTIYF. DNA for the CDR3: TGTGCCAGCAGCTTAGGACCCGGGGGCTCTGGAAACACCATATATTTT. The rearrangement links TRBV7-2 to TRBJ1-3; D possibly corresponds to TRBD1 (5 bases). The CDR3 sequence is 16 residues long. Germline lookup yields CDR1 SGHTA and CDR2 FQGNSA. V lost 1 base and J lost 0, with 10 bases in between.

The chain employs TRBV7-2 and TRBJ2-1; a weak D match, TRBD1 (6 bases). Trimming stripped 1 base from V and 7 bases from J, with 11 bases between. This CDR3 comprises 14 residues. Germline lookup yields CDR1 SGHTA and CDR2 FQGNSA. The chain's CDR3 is CASSLGSQGNEQFF. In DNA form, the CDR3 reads TGTGCCAGCAGCTTAGGATCACAGGGAAATGAGCAGTTCTTC.

This chain's CDR3 is CAWSVLQTDSPLHF. The CDR3 DNA sequence: TGTGCCTGGAGTGTACTACAGACTGATTCACCCCTCCACTTT. The chain links TRBV30 to TRBJ1-6; D gene uncertain. The CDR3 sequence is 14 residues long. From germline, CDR1 is GTSNPN and CDR2 SVGIG (reference sequence). V was cut by 0 bases and J by 8 bases, with 11 bases left in between.

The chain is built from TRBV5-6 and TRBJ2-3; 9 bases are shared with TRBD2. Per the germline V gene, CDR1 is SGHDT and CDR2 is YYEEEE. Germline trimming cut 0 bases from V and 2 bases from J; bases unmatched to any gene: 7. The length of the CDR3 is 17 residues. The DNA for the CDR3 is TGTGCCAGCAGCTTGGAGGGACTAGCAGAAATCACAGATACGCAGTATTTT. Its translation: CASSLEGLAEITDTQYF.

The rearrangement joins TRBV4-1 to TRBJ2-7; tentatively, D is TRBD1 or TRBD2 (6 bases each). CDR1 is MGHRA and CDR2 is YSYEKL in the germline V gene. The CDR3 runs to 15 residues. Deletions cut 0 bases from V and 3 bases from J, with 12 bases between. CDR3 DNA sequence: TGCGCCAGCAGCCAAGAAGGGGGGCCCTTCTACGAGCAGTACTTC. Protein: CASSQEGGPFYEQYF.

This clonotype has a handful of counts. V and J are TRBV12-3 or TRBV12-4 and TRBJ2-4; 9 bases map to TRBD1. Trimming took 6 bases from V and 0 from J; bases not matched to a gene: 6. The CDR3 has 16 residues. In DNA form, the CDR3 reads TGTGCCAGCAGAGCTGGACAGGGGATAGCCAAAAACATTCAGTACTTC. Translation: CASRAGQGIAKNIQYF.

In DNA, the CDR3 is TGTGCCAGCAGTCTCTCACTAGCCTACGAGCAGTACTTC. This gives the protein CASSLSLAYEQYF. J is TRBJ2-7 and V is TRBV2, with a tentative D call TRBD2 (5 bases). This CDR3 spans 13 amino acids. V gave up 5 bases and J gave up 2 bases, with 10 bases separating them. Germline V CDR1 and CDR2: SNHLY, FYNNEI.

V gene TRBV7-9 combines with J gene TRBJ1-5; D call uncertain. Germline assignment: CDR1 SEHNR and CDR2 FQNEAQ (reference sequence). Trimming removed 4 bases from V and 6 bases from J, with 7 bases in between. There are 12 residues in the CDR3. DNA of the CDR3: TGTGCCAGCAGCTCCTTTAGTCAGCCCCAGCATTTT. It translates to CASSSFSQPQHF.

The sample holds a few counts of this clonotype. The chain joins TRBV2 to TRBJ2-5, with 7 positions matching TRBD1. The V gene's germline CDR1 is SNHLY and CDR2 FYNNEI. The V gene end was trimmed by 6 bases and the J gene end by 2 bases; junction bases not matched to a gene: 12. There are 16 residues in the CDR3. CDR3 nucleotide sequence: TGTGCCAGCAGAGACCGGGACAGTTCCTTTCAAGAGACCCAGTACTTC. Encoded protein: CASRDRDSSFQETQYF.

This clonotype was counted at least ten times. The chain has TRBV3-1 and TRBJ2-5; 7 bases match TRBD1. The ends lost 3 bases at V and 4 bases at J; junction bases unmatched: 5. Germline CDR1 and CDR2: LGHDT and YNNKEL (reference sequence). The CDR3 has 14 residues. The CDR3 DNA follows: TGTGCCAGCAGCCACTTCTACAGGGGAGAGACCCAGTACTTC. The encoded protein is CASSHFYRGETQYF.

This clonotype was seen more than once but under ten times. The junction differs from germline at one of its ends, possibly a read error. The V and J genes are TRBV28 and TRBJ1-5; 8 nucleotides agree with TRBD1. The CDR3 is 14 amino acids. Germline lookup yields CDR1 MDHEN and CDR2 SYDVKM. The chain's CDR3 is CAGRGLDSNQPQHF. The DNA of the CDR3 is TGTGCCGGCAGGGGGCTCGATAGCAATCAGCCCCAGCATTTT.

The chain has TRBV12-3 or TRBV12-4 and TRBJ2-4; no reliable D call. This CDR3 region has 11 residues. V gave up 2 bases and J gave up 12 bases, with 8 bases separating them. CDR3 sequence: CASSLSDSQYF. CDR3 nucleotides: TGTGCCAGCAGTTTATCAGATAGTCAGTACTTC.

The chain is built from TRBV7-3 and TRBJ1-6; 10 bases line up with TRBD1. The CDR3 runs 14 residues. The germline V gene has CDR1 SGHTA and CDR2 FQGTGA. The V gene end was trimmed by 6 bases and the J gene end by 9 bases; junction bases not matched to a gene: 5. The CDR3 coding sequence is TGTGCCAGCAGTTCGGGACAGGGGACTTCACCCCTCCACTTT. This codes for CASSSGQGTSPLHF.

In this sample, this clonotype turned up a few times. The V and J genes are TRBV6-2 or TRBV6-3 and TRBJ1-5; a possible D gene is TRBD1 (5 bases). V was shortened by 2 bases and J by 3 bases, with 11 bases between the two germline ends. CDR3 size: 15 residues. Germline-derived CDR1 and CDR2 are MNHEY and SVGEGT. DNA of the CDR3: TGTGCCAGCAGTTACGGGGGGTTTCACAATCAGCCCCAGCATTTT. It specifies CASSYGGFHNQPQHF.

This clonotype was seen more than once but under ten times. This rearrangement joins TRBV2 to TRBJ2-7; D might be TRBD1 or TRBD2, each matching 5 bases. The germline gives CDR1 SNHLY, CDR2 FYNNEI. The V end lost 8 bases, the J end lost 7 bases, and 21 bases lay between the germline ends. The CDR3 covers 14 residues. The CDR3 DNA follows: TGTGCCAGCGGCGCGACTGGGACCCAGGGAGAGCAGTACTTC. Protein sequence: CASGATGTQGEQYF.

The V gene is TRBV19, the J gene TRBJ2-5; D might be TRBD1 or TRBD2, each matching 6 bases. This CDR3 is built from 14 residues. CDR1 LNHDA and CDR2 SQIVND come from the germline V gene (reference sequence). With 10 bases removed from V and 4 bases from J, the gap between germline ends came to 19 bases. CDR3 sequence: CATRDLKGGETQYF. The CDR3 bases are TGTGCCACGAGGGACCTCAAGGGGGGAGAGACCCAGTACTTC.

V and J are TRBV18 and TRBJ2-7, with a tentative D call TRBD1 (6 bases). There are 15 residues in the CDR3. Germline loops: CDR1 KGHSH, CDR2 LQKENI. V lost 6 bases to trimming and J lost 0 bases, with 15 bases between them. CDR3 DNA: TGTGCCAGCTCCCAAACGGGACAACTCTCCTACGAGCAGTACGTC. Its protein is CASSQTGQLSYEQYV.